This T cell receptor (beta chain) was sequenced for a study of beta chain features in type 1 diabetes. In this sample, this clone turned up a few times. The antigen is unknown. From germline, CDR1 is SGHAT and CDR2 FQNNGV. The CDR3 has 16 amino acids. V shed 0 bases and J shed 0 bases, with 11 bases lying between them. Study-wide findings and caveats: For type 1 diabetes patients, VDJ junctions showed fewer insertions and more deletions.

Every isolated RNA sample was fully reverse transcribed, so sequencing captured expressed TCRB transcripts. This table comes from immunoSEQ multiplex PCR, and its TCRdb copy is limited to in-frame clones, with some not included. The table has 350,000 to 450,000 clones, over 11% seen once. Sequences were obtained from naive CD4+ T cells from blood. V usage is TRBV11-2 and J usage is TRBJ2-5; D remains unclear. This receptor was obtained from a man aged 25-40 years in good health. The CDR3 bases are TGTGCCAGCAGCTTAGATCTAGTACTGGACCAAGAGACCCAGTACTTC. Translated: CASSLDLVLDQETQYF.